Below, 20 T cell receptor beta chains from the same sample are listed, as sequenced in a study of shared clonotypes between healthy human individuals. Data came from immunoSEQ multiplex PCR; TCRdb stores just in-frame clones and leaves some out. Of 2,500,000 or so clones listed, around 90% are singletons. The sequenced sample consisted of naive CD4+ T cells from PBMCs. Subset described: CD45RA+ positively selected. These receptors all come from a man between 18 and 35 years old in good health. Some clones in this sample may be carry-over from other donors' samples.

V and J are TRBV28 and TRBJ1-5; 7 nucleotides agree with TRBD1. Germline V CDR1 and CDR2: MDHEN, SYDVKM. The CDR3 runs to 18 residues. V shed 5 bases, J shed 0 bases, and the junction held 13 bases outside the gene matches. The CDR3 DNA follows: TGTGCCAGCAGTCCCAACCTCTGGGACAGTTATAGCAATCAGCCCCAGCATTTT. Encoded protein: CASSPNLWDSYSNQPQHF.

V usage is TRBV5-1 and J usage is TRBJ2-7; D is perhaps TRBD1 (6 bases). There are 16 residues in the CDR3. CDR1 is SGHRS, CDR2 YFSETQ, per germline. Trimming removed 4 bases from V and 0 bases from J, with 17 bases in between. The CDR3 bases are TGCGCCAGCAGCCCTGGGACAATCTTTAGCTCCTACGAGCAGTACTTC. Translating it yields CASSPGTIFSSYEQYF. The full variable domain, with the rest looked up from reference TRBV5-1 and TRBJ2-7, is KAGVTQTPRYLIKTRGQQVTLSCSPISGHRSVSWYQQTPGQGLQFLFEYFSETQRNKGNFPGRFSGRQFSNSRSEMNVSTLELGDSALYLCASSPGTIFSSYEQYFGPGTRLTVT.

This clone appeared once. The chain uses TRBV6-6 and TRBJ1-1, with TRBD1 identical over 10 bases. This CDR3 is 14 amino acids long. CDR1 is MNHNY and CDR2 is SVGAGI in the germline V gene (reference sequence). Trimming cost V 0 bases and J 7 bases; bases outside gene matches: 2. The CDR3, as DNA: TGTGCCAGCAGTTACTCTGGGACAGGGGTTGAAGCTTTCTTT. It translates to CASSYSGTGVEAFF.

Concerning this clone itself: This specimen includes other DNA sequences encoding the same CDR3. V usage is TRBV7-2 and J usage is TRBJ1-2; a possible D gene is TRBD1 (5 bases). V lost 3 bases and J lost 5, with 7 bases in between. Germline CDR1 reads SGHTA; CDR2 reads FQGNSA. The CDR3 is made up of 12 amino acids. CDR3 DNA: TGTGCCAGCAGCTTTGGGGGGTATGGCTACACCTTC. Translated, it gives CASSFGGYGYTF.

CDR3 nucleotides: TGTGCCAGCTCACTTTATGGGACACTCGCGAACACCGGGGAGCTGTTTTTT. Residues: CASSLYGTLANTGELFF. This sequence joins TRBV18 and TRBJ2-2; the D gene is possibly TRBD1 (6 bases). Germline CDR1 is KGHSH and CDR2 is LQKENI. This CDR3 has 17 amino acids. V lost 4 bases and J lost 0, with 15 bases in between.

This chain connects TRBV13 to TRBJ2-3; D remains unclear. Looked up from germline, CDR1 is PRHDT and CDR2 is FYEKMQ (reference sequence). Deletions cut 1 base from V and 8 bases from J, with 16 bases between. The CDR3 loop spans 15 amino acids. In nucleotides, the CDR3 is TGTGCCAGCAGCTTAGAGAGACGCCAAGGGCTTACGCAGTATTTT. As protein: CASSLERRQGLTQYF. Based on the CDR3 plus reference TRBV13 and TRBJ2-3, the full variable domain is AAGVIQSPRHLIKEKRETATLKCYPIPRHDTVYWYQQGPGQDPQFLISFYEKMQSDKGSIPDRFSAQQFSDYHSELNMSSLELGDSALYFCASSLERRQGLTQYFGPGTRLTVL.

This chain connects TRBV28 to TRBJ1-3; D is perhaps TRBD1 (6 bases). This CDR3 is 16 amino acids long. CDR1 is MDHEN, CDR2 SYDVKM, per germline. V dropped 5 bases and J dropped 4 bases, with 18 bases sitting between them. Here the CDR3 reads CASSPQGTRGGNTIYF. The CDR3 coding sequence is TGTGCCAGCAGTCCCCAGGGGACTAGGGGCGGAAACACCATATATTTT.

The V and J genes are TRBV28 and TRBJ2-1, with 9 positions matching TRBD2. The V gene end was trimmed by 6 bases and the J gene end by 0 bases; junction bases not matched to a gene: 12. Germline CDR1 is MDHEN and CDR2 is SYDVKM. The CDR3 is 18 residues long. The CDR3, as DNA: TGTGCCAGCAGCGCGACTAGCGGAGTCGGTTACTCCTACAATGAGCAGTTCTTC. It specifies CASSATSGVGYSYNEQFF.

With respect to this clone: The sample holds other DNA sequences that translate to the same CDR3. CDR3 region: CASSLSVQETQYF. The CDR3 region has the DNA TGTGCCAGCAGCTTAAGCGTTCAGGAGACCCAGTACTTC. This chain uses TRBV7-3 with TRBJ2-5; D unclear. Germline V gene lookup returns CDR1 SGHTA and CDR2 FQGTGA. The CDR3 contains 13 residues. V was shortened by 1 base and J by 5 bases, with 8 bases between the two germline ends.

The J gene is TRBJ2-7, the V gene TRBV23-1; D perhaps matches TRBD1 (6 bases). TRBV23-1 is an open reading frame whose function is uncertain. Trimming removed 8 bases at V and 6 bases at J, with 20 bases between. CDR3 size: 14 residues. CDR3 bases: TGCGCCAGCGCCCAGGGGAGAAGGGGAGCCGAGCAGTACTTC. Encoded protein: CASAQGRRGAEQYF.

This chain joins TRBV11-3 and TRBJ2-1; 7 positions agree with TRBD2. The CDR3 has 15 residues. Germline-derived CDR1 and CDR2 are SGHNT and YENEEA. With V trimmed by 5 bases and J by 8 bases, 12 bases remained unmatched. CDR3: CASSHGRTSADEQFF. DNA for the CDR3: TGTGCCAGCAGCCACGGGAGAACTAGCGCCGATGAGCAGTTCTTC.

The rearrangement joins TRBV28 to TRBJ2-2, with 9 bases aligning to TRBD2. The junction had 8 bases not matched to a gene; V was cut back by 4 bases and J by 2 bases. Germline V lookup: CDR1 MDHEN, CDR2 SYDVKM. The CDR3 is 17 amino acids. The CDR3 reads CASSSAGGIRNTGELFF. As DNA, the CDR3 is TGTGCCAGCAGTTCAGCGGGAGGAATTCGTAACACCGGGGAGCTGTTTTTT. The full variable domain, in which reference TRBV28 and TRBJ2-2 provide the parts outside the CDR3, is DVKVTQSSRYLVKRTGEKVFLECVQDMDHENMFWYRQDPGLGLRLIYFSYDVKMKEKGDIPEGYSVSREKKERFSLILESASTNQTSMYLCASSSAGGIRNTGELFFGEGSRLTVL.

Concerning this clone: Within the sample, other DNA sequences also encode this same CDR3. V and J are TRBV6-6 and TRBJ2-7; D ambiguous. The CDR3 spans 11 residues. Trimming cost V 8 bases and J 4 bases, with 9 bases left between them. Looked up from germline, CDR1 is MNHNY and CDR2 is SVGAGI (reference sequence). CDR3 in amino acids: CASRGRYEQYF. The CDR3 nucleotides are TGTGCCAGCCGAGGACGGTACGAGCAGTACTTC.

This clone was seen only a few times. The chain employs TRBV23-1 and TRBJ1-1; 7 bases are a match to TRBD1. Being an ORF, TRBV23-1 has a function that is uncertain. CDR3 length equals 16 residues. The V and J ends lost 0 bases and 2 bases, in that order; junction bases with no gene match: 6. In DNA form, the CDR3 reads TGCGCCAGCAGTCAATCTGGGGGACAGATTAACACTGAAGCTTTCTTT. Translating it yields CASSQSGGQINTEAFF.

Here the CDR3 reads CASSTGWGETQYF. The DNA of the CDR3 is TGTGCCAGCAGCACAGGGTGGGGGGAGACCCAGTACTTC. V usage is TRBV11-3 and J usage is TRBJ2-5; D is possibly TRBD1 (6 bases). The length of the CDR3 is 13 residues. V dropped 5 bases and J dropped 5 bases, with 12 bases sitting between them. Germline V gene lookup returns CDR1 SGHNT and CDR2 YENEEA.

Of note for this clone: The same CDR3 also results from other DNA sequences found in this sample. This CDR3 is CASSRQGASYEQYF. CDR3 nucleotides: TGTGCCAGTAGCCGCCAGGGGGCGAGTTACGAGCAGTACTTC. The gene calls are TRBV19 and TRBJ2-7; the match to TRBD1 covers 8 bases. Germline V gene data show CDR1 as LNHDA and CDR2 as SQIVND (reference sequence). CDR3 length: 14 residues. Germline trimming cut 6 bases from V and 4 bases from J; bases unmatched to any gene: 8.

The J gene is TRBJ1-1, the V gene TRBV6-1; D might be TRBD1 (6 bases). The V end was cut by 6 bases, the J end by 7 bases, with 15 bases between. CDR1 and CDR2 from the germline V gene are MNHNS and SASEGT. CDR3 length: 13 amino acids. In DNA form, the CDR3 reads TGTGCCAGCAGGGGGACACCGATGGGTGAAGCTTTCTTT. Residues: CASRGTPMGEAFF.

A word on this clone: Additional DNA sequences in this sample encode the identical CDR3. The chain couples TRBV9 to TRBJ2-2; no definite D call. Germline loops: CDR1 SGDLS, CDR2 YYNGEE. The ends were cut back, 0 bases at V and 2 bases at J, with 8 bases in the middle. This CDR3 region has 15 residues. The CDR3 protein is CASSVAGSNTGELFF. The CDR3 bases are TGTGCCAGCAGCGTAGCGGGCAGCAACACCGGGGAGCTGTTTTTT. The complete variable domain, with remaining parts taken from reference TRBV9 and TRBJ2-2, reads DSGVTQTPKHLITATGQRVTLRCSPRSGDLSVYWYQQSLDQGLQFLIQYYNGEERAKGNILERFSAQQFPDLHSELNLSSLELGDSALYFCASSVAGSNTGELFFGEGSRLTVL.

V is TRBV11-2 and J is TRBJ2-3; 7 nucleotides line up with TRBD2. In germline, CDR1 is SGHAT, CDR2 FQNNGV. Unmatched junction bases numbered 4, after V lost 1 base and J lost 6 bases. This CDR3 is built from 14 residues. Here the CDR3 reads CASSLGLAVDTQYF. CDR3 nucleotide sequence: TGTGCCAGCAGCTTAGGCCTAGCGGTTGATACGCAGTATTTT.

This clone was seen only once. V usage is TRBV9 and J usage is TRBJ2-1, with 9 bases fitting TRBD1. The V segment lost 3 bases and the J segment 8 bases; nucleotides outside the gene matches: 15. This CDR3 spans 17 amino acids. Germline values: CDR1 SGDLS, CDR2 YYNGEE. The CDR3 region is CASSGTTQGQGSDEQFF. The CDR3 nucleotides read TGTGCCAGCAGCGGTACCACCCAGGGACAGGGATCTGATGAGCAGTTCTTC.